This TCR beta chain derives from a study of blood T cell repertoires in COVID-19. Study overall: Specimens from acute and convalescent COVID-19 originated in the United States, Italy and Spain. T cells, B-cell-depleted T cells, or PBMCs supplied cDNA or gDNA.

Authors' processing steps: Cell counts per sample came from amplifying reference gene primers. Generated by immunoSEQ multiplex PCR, the TCRdb table keeps only in-frame clones and is missing some. That table supplies the V and J calls and clone size; D and trimming were determined from the DNA. The sample lists 100,000 to 150,000 clones; about 85% were seen once. V shed 1 base and J shed 2 bases, with 14 bases lying between them. The CDR3 contains 16 residues. The germline V gene has CDR1 SGHAT and CDR2 FQNNGV. The sample comprised peripheral blood. The TCR originated in an elderly woman with acute or convalescent COVID-19. The chain recombines TRBV11-2 with TRBJ1-2; TRBD1 is a possible D gene (6 bases). The CDR3: CASSLAPGQTNYGYTF. In nucleotides, the CDR3 is TGTGCCAGCAGCTTAGCCCCCGGACAGACAAACTATGGCTACACCTTC.